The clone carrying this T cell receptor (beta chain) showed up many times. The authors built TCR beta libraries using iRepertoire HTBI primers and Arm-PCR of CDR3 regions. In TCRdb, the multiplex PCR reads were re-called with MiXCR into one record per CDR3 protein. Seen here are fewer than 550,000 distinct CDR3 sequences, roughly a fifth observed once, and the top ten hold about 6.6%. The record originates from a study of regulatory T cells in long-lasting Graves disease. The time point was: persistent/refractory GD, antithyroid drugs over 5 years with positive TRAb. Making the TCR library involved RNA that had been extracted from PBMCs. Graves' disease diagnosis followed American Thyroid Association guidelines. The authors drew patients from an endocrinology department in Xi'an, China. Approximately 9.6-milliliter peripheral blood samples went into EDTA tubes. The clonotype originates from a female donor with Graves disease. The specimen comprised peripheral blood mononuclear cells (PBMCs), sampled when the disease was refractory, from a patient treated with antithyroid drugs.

CDR3 loop: CSVFGAGETQYF. The CDR3 DNA sequence: TGCAGCGTTTTTGGGGCCGGAGAGACCCAGTACTTC. The V gene is TRBV29-1, the J gene TRBJ2-5; a weak D match, TRBD1 (5 bases). The CDR3 has 12 amino acids. V dropped 5 bases and J dropped 4 bases, with 11 bases sitting between them. Germline CDR1 is SQVTM and CDR2 is ANQGSEA.